This T cell receptor beta chain stems from a study of cytomegalovirus exposure and HLA in healthy donors. Donors counted as nominally healthy when sampled, yet unrecorded immune exposures were likely. This clone has just one count. Its antigen is still unknown. The PCR contained 60 Vbeta and 13 Jbeta primers. Assay used: immunoSEQ multiplex PCR; TCRdb lists only in-frame clones, some missing. The repertoire holds over 150,000 clones, with about four fifths as singletons. Regarding the study as a whole: One later analysis reportedly identified an Asian-associated ancestry cluster that showed fewer N-insertions than the approximately 700-donor mean. Some public TCRs appeared in many individuals, while most sequences were rare.

Sequencing was performed on PBMCs. This receptor was taken from a girl aged 10 to 17 in good health and CMV-seropositive.

CDR3 amino acids: CAWSTTGKLSYEQYF. DNA of the CDR3: TGTGCCTGGAGTACGACAGGGAAGCTCTCCTACGAGCAGTACTTC. This chain uses TRBV30 with TRBJ2-7; 7 bases line up with TRBD1. In germline, CDR1 is GTSNPN, CDR2 SVGIG (reference sequence). The CDR3 is 15 residues long. After removal of 2 bases from V and 0 bases from J, the junction contained 7 bases not matched to a gene. Complete variable domain (other parts from reference TRBV30 and TRBJ2-7): SQTIHQWPATLVQPVGSPLSLECTVEGTSNPNLYWYRQAAGRGLQLLFYSVGIGQISSEVPQNLSASRPQDRQFILSSKKLLLSDSGFYLCAWSTTGKLSYEQYFGPGTRLTVT.